This T cell receptor beta chain is drawn from a study of T cell clones after liver transplantation. Study-wide context: Third-party-reactive TCRbeta sequences from pre-transplant mixed lymphocyte reactions served as antigen-independent comparators. Subjects received no induction therapy and standard immunosuppression until randomization at 12-24 months post-transplant. HCV positivity affected three of eight recipients; the rest lacked autoimmune or viral indications.

The method was immunoSEQ multiplex PCR; TCRdb's version includes in-frame clones alone and lacks a portion of them. The sample has 12,000 to 15,000 clones, about 93% seen once. The V gene's germline CDR1 is MDHEN and CDR2 SYDVKM. V was cut by 5 bases and J by 4 bases, with 17 bases left in between. The CDR3 totals 15 residues. The rearrangement joins TRBV28 to TRBJ2-5, with D possibly being TRBD1 (6 bases). The sample was CD8+ T cells from blood, taken before liver transplant. The origin of this receptor is a human donor who received a liver transplant. This CDR3 is CASSEGHQVIETQYF. The CDR3 DNA reads TGTGCCAGCAGTGAGGGACATCAAGTCATAGAGACCCAGTACTTC.